This TCR beta chain was documented in a study of T cell changes during pregnancy in multiple sclerosis. This CDR3 is built from 15 residues. CDR1 and CDR2 (germline): SGHTA, FQGNSA. The ends were cut back, 0 bases at V and 6 bases at J, with 11 bases in the middle. The data were produced by immunoSEQ multiplex PCR, yet TCRdb's version contains in-frame clones alone and is incomplete. In the table there are around 42,000 clones, around 90% of which are singletons. Sequences were derived from CD4+ T cells from peripheral blood mononuclear cells, sampled in the third trimester of pregnancy. The V gene is TRBV7-2, the J gene TRBJ1-4; tentatively, D is TRBD1 (6 bases). The sequence was obtained from a female donor with multiple sclerosis, enrolled in a pregnancy study. The CDR3 DNA reads as TGTGCCAGCAGCTTAGCTGGGGGCAGGGATGAAAAACTGTTTTTT. Protein product: CASSLAGGRDEKLFF.